This T cell receptor beta chain was identified during a study of cytomegalovirus exposure and HLA in healthy donors. Study-wide results and limits: Within the 120 or so validation repertoires, first-cohort TCR clusters tended to co-occur, according to a later analysis. The investigators catalogued 150 or so TCR beta chains as cytomegalovirus-associated.

As regards this clone: What it binds is not known.

Only in-frame clones appear in the TCRdb table, and some are missing; sequencing was by immunoSEQ multiplex PCR. The table lists about 170,000 clones, around nine tenths of them singletons. This CDR3 comprises 14 residues. Germline assignment: CDR1 SGHNT and CDR2 YYREEE (reference sequence). Deletions cut 1 base from V and 4 bases from J, with 11 bases between. The clonotype originates from a man aged 18 to 29 in good health and CMV-seropositive. Sequenced input: PBMCs. This sequence joins TRBV5-4 and TRBJ1-1; tentatively, D is TRBD1 (5 bases). CDR3 region: CASSLKGRGTEAFF. As DNA, the CDR3 is TGTGCCAGCAGCTTGAAGGGAAGGGGCACTGAAGCTTTCTTT.